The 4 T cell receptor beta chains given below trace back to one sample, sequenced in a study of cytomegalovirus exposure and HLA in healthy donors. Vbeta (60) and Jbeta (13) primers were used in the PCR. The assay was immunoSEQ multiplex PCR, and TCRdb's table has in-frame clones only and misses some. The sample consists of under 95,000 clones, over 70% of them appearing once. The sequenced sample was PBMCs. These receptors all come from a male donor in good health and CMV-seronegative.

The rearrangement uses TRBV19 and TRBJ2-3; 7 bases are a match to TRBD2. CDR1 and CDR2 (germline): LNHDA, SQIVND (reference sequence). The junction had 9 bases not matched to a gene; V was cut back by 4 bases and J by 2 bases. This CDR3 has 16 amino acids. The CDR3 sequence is CASSTNGLVPTDTQYF. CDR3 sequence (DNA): TGTGCCAGTAGTACGAACGGACTAGTTCCCACAGATACGCAGTATTTT.

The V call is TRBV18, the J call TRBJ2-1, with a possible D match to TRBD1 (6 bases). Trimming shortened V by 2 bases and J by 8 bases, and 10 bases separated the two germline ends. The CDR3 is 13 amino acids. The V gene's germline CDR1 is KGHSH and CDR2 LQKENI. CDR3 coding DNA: TGTGCCAGCTCACCAGACAGGACCGATGAGCAGTTCTTC. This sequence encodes CASSPDRTDEQFF.

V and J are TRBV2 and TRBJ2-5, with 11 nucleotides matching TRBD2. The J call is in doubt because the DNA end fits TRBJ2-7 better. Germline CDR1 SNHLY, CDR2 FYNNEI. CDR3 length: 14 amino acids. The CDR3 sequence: CASSLLAGASEQYF. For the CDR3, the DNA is TGTGCCAGCAGTCTACTAGCGGGAGCGAGCGAGCAGTACTTC.

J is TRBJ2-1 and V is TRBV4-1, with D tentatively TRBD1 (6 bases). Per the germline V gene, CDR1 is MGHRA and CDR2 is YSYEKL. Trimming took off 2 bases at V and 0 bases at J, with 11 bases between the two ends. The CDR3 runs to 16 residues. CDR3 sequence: CASSQLTGYSYNEQFF. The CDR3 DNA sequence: TGCGCCAGCAGCCAACTAACAGGGTACTCCTACAATGAGCAGTTCTTC.